The clone carrying this T cell receptor beta chain was counted ten times or more. TCRdb redid the calling of the 5' RACE reads with MiXCR, one entry per CDR3 protein. In the table there are more than 25,000 distinct CDR3 sequences, over 5% of which are singletons. The record originates from a study of T cells after yellow fever vaccination. Study details: SMART-Seq v4 Ultra Low Input prepared libraries from low-cell fractions. Broader study findings: A secondary response was less intense yet reached its peak sooner, at day 5 versus 15.

The input for sequencing was PBMCs, either bulk or a sorted T-cell subset (CD4+, CD8+, memory, or dextramer-sorted; not recorded which), taken on the day of the yellow fever booster vaccination. The sequence derives from a man younger than 45 who received the YFV17D yellow fever vaccine.

The CDR3 here is CASRTGQGFYEQYF. The CDR3, as DNA: TGTGCCAGCAGAACCGGACAGGGCTTCTACGAGCAGTACTTC. This chain joins TRBV6-5 and TRBJ2-7; 8 bases map to TRBD1. CDR1 is MNHEY and CDR2 is SVGAGI in the germline V gene. After removal of 6 bases from V and 3 bases from J, the junction contained 7 bases not matched to a gene. The CDR3 sequence is 14 residues long.